These 10 T cell receptor beta chains were all obtained from the same sample, sequenced in a study of shared clonotypes between healthy human individuals. The assay was immunoSEQ multiplex PCR, and TCRdb's table has in-frame clones only and misses some. Altogether about 1 million clones are present, approximately 76% being singletons, with the ten largest covering around 1.5%. The sequenced sample consisted of memory CD4+ T cells sorted from blood. Described subset: CD45RA-negative fraction. The receptor set was obtained from a man aged 18 to 29 in good health.

Worth noting for this clone: Possible read error: a much larger clone is one base away. This sample includes further DNA sequences coding for the same CDR3. The chain uses TRBV28 and TRBJ2-5; D remains ambiguous. Trimming cost V 4 bases and J 5 bases, with 5 bases left between them. This CDR3 is built from 11 residues. Germline V gene lookup returns CDR1 MDHEN and CDR2 SYDVKM. CDR3 amino acids: CASSSRETQYF. CDR3 in DNA: TGTGCCAGCAGTTCTCGGGAGACCCAGTACTTC.

The V and J genes are TRBV14 and TRBJ2-2; tentatively, D is TRBD2 (5 bases). V lost 4 bases and J lost 0, with 12 bases in between. This CDR3 has 16 amino acids. Germline CDR1 SGHDN, CDR2 FVKESK. The CDR3, as DNA: TGTGCCAGCAGCCGACGGACTCCGACGAACACCGGGGAGCTGTTTTTT. It encodes CASSRRTPTNTGELFF.

V gene TRBV7-2 combines with J gene TRBJ2-4, with 7 bases that match TRBD2. With 5 bases clipped from V and 7 bases from J, the junction kept 11 bases outside the gene matches. This CDR3 is 15 amino acids long. Per the germline V gene, CDR1 is SGHTA and CDR2 is FQGNSA. CDR3 sequence (DNA): TGTGCCAGCAGCCCCCCGCGGGAGTTGGTGAACATTCAGTACTTC. It encodes CASSPPRELVNIQYF.

This rearrangement joins TRBV30 to TRBJ1-4, with 7 nucleotides matching TRBD1. Germline V lookup: CDR1 GTSNPN, CDR2 SVGIG (reference sequence). Trimming removed 3 bases from V and 8 bases from J; junction bases left unmatched: 3. The CDR3 is 12 residues long. Written as DNA, the CDR3 is TGTGCCTGGAGGCAGGGGGACGAAAAACTGTTTTTT. This translates into CAWRQGDEKLFF.

The table lists this clone with a count of one. V usage is TRBV11-1 and J usage is TRBJ1-1; D gene ambiguous. Germline V gene lookup returns CDR1 SGHAT and CDR2 FQDESV (reference sequence). The CDR3 contains 11 residues. The V end lost 4 bases, the J end lost 6 bases, and 6 bases lay between the germline ends. The CDR3 spells CASSWTAEAFF. The DNA for the CDR3 is TGTGCCAGCAGCTGGACCGCTGAAGCTTTCTTT.

The chain combines TRBV7-2 with TRBJ2-3; 9 positions agree with TRBD2. CDR1 is SGHTA and CDR2 is FQGNSA in the germline V gene. V lost 6 bases, J lost 3 bases, and 10 bases stayed unmatched. The CDR3 is made up of 16 amino acids. Here the CDR3 reads CASRLFIAGETDTQYF. The CDR3 DNA reads TGTGCCAGCAGATTATTTATAGCGGGAGAAACAGATACGCAGTATTTT.

This chain connects TRBV5-1 to TRBJ2-1; TRBD2 matches at 9 bases. The CDR3 extends over 15 amino acids. Germline CDR1 reads SGHRS; CDR2 reads YFSETQ. With 5 bases clipped from V and 7 bases from J, the junction kept 10 bases outside the gene matches. The CDR3 DNA is TGCGCCAGCAGAGGAAAACTAGCGGGTGGAAATGAGCAGTTCTTC. It translates to CASRGKLAGGNEQFF.

The chain joins TRBV11-3 to TRBJ1-5, with D perhaps matching TRBD1 (6 bases). The V gene's germline CDR1 is SGHNT and CDR2 YENEEA. The CDR3 consists of 19 residues. Trimming took off 1 base at V and 0 bases at J, with 19 bases between the two ends. The CDR3 loop is CASSLGQGLRDISNQPQHF. The CDR3 DNA sequence: TGTGCCAGCAGCTTAGGGCAGGGTCTAAGGGACATTAGCAATCAGCCCCAGCATTTT.

This chain connects TRBV11-2 to TRBJ2-7, with D possibly TRBD1 on 6 matching bases. The V gene's germline CDR1 is SGHAT and CDR2 FQNNGV. Trimming left V 7 bases short and J 5 bases short, with 15 bases between. CDR3 length: 13 residues. Here the CDR3 DNA reads TGTGCCAGCACCTATTCAGGACAGAACGAGCAGTACTTC. It specifies CASTYSGQNEQYF. Full variable domain (remainder filled in from reference TRBV11-2 and TRBJ2-7): EAGVAQSPRYKIIEKRQSVAFWCNPISGHATLYWYQQILGQGPKLLIQFQNNGVVDDSQLPKDRFSAERLKGVDSTLKIQPAKLEDSAVYLCASTYSGQNEQYFGPGTRLTVT.

The rearrangement joins TRBV2 to TRBJ1-2, with D unclear. V dropped 1 base and J dropped 1 base, with 4 bases sitting between them. Germline CDR1 and CDR2: SNHLY and FYNNEI. The CDR3 loop spans 13 amino acids. The CDR3 is CASSEGLNYGYTF. CDR3 in DNA: TGTGCCAGCAGTGAAGGTCTTAACTATGGCTACACCTTC.